This T cell receptor (beta chain) was sequenced for a study of T cells in Graves' hyperthyroidism and ophthalmopathy. Per germline, CDR1 SGHRS and CDR2 YFSETQ. V trimming: 4 bases; J trimming: 4 bases; junction bases outside the gene matches: 9. The CDR3 has 16 amino acids. Amplification yielded TCR beta CDR3 regions, with RNA transcripts as the source. Using the HTBI primer set, a first-round RT-PCR was run on the TCR CDR3. TCRdb reprocessed the multiplex PCR reads via MiXCR and lists one record per CDR3 protein. The sample carries around 290,000 distinct CDR3 sequences, 10% to 15% recorded once. The TCR was taken from a woman aged 30 to 39 with Graves' hyperthyroidism that later progressed to Graves' ophthalmopathy. The chain joins TRBV5-1 to TRBJ2-7, with 12 bases matching TRBD1. The sequenced sample consisted of blood. The CDR3 DNA sequence: TGCGCCAGCAGCCACGGGGGGACAGGGGGCGCGTACGAGCAGTACTTC. Protein product: CASSHGGTGGAYEQYF.